These 24 T cell receptor beta chains share one sample of origin, sequenced in a study of pediatric ulcerative colitis. Produced via immunoSEQ multiplex PCR; TCRdb's table is partial and in-frame only. This table holds roughly 70,000 clones, around 85% found once. Sequencing was performed on blood. These receptors were taken from a boy aged 5-17 years with severe ulcerative colitis.

The V and J genes are TRBV10-1 and TRBJ1-1, with D uncertain. Germline CDR1 and CDR2: WNHNN and SYGVQD (reference sequence). The CDR3 covers 16 residues. With 4 bases removed from V and 0 bases from J, the gap between germline ends came to 15 bases. The DNA for the CDR3 is TGCGCCAGCAGTGGTTCGGGGAGGGTCGTGAACACTGAAGCTTTCTTT. This translates into CASSGSGRVVNTEAFF.

The rearrangement links TRBV4-1 to TRBJ2-7; TRBD2 matches at 15 bases. CDR3 size: 18 residues. Trimming removed 8 bases from V and 5 bases from J; junction bases left unmatched: 16. The germline V gene encodes CDR1 MGHRA and CDR2 YSYEKL. In DNA, the CDR3 is TGCGCCAGCCGGAATCGGACTAGCGGGAGGGCTGGGGTCCACGAGCAGTACTTC. As protein: CASRNRTSGRAGVHEQYF.

The CDR3: CASRRDSSYEQYF. CDR3 DNA sequence: TGCGCCAGCCGAAGGGACAGCTCCTACGAGCAGTACTTC. J is TRBJ2-7 and V is TRBV10-2; 7 nucleotides line up with TRBD1. J was trimmed by 0 bases and V by 8 bases; bases with no gene match: 4. CDR1 WSHSY and CDR2 SAAADI come from the germline V gene. This CDR3 is 13 amino acids long.

The V call is TRBV28, the J call TRBJ1-2; D unresolved. This CDR3 comprises 15 residues. V was pared by 5 bases and J by 8 bases, with 21 bases between. CDR1 MDHEN and CDR2 SYDVKM come from the germline V gene. As DNA, the CDR3 is TGTGCCAGCAGTCCGCCCCAGACCAGTGTTCGCGGCTACACCTTC. It encodes CASSPPQTSVRGYTF.

This chain uses TRBV11-3 with TRBJ2-1, with D possibly TRBD2 on 5 matching bases. Germline V lookup: CDR1 SGHNT, CDR2 YENEEA. Trimming shortened V by 3 bases and J by 4 bases, and 10 bases separated the two germline ends. There are 14 residues in the CDR3. CDR3 amino acids: CASSLMGGYNEQFF. The CDR3 bases are TGTGCCAGCAGCTTGATGGGCGGGTACAATGAGCAGTTCTTC.

This clone was picked up one time. This chain joins TRBV5-1 and TRBJ2-1; 8 nucleotides agree with TRBD2. The CDR3 consists of 16 residues. The trim removed 3 bases at V and 8 bases at J, leaving 13 bases unmatched. CDR1 is SGHRS, CDR2 YFSETQ, per germline. CDR3: CASSYRTGLALHEQFF. The CDR3 bases are TGCGCCAGCAGCTACCGGACCGGACTAGCCCTCCATGAGCAGTTCTTC. The full variable domain, with the rest looked up from reference TRBV5-1 and TRBJ2-1, is KAGVTQTPRYLIKTRGQQVTLSCSPISGHRSVSWYQQTPGQGLQFLFEYFSETQRNKGNFPGRFSGRQFSNSRSEMNVSTLELGDSALYLCASSYRTGLALHEQFFGPGTRLTVL.

V gene TRBV7-9 combines with J gene TRBJ2-5; possible D gene TRBD1, 5 bases. The CDR3 spans 15 residues. Trimming stripped 5 bases from V and 2 bases from J, with 15 bases between. CDR1 SEHNR and CDR2 FQNEAQ come from the germline V gene (reference sequence). CDR3 in DNA: TGTGCCAGCAGCATTAAGGACACACCACAAGAGACCCAGTACTTC. Protein sequence: CASSIKDTPQETQYF.

A single count supports this clone. The V gene is TRBV29-1, the J gene TRBJ2-1; 12 nucleotides match TRBD2. Germline loops: CDR1 SQVTM, CDR2 ANQGSEA. This CDR3 spans 14 amino acids. V was pared by 3 bases and J by 5 bases, with 2 bases of the junction left unmatched. The CDR3 protein is CSVETSGRDNEQFF. CDR3 in DNA: TGCAGCGTTGAGACTAGCGGGAGAGACAATGAGCAGTTCTTC.

The chain has TRBV12-5 and TRBJ1-2, with D tentatively TRBD1 (6 bases). The CDR3 spans 13 residues. V was shortened by 5 bases and J by 4 bases, with 11 bases between the two germline ends. Germline V gene lookup returns CDR1 LGHNT and CDR2 FRNRAP. CDR3 amino acids: CASGTDSLYGYTF. As DNA, the CDR3 is TGTGCTAGTGGTACGGACAGTCTCTATGGCTACACCTTC.

This chain uses TRBV10-3 with TRBJ2-7, with 8 positions matching TRBD2. Germline V gives CDR1 ENHRY, CDR2 SYGVKD. The CDR3 length is 17 residues. After removal of 0 bases from V and 2 bases from J, the junction contained 9 bases not matched to a gene. In DNA form, the CDR3 reads TGTGCCATCAGTGAGTCAGGGCTAGCGGGCGTTGCCTACGAGCAGTACTTC. Protein product: CAISESGLAGVAYEQYF.

The chain links TRBV7-3 to TRBJ2-1; weak D call: TRBD2 (6 bases). The CDR3 is made up of 14 amino acids. Trimming took off 2 bases at V and 6 bases at J, with 11 bases between the two ends. From germline, CDR1 is SGHTA and CDR2 FQGTGA. The CDR3 loop is CASSLGYSGNEQFF. CDR3 DNA sequence: TGTGCCAGCAGCTTAGGGTATAGCGGCAATGAGCAGTTCTTC. Based on the CDR3 plus reference TRBV7-3 and TRBJ2-1, the full variable domain is GAGVSQTPSNKVTEKGKYVELRCDPISGHTALYWYRQSLGQGPEFLIYFQGTGAADDSGLPNDRFFAVRPEGSVSTLKIQRTERGDSAVYLCASSLGYSGNEQFFGPGTRLTVL.

This sequence joins TRBV19 and TRBJ2-1; TRBD2 is a possible D gene (6 bases). Germline CDR1 and CDR2: LNHDA and SQIVND (reference sequence). Trimming removed 5 bases at V and 8 bases at J, with 19 bases between. The CDR3 covers 15 residues. CDR3 in DNA: TGTGCCAGTAGTTCTAGGGCGGGATGGGCGGATGAGCAGTTCTTC. It encodes CASSSRAGWADEQFF.

The chain uses TRBV10-1 and TRBJ2-3, with unresolved D. The V end lost 4 bases, the J end lost 4 bases, and 6 bases lay between the germline ends. Germline CDR1 is WNHNN and CDR2 is SYGVQD (reference sequence). CDR3 size: 12 residues. CDR3 sequence: CASSANSDTQYF. The CDR3 coding sequence is TGCGCCAGCAGTGCTAACTCAGATACGCAGTATTTT.

The chain employs TRBV27 and TRBJ2-3; 10 nucleotides align to TRBD2. This CDR3 is 20 amino acids long. Germline assignment: CDR1 MNHEY and CDR2 SMNVEV (reference sequence). The junction had 20 bases not matched to a gene; V was cut back by 6 bases and J by 2 bases. CDR3 nucleotides: TGTGCCAGCAGCACCGCTAGCGGGAGCTCAGGGCAATCTCACACAGATACGCAGTATTTT. Residues: CASSTASGSSGQSHTDTQYF.

The chain carries TRBV6-6 and TRBJ2-1; D possibly corresponds to TRBD2 (5 bases). Per the germline V gene, CDR1 is MNHNY and CDR2 is SVGAGI (reference sequence). CDR3 length equals 13 residues. V lost 6 bases to trimming and J lost 3 bases, with 9 bases between them. The CDR3 sequence: CASSPGGYNEQFF. CDR3 coding DNA: TGTGCCAGCAGCCCCGGAGGCTACAATGAGCAGTTCTTC.

V and J are TRBV7-2 and TRBJ2-2, with D uncertain. From germline, CDR1 is SGHTA and CDR2 FQGNSA. Trimming stripped 5 bases from V and 7 bases from J, with 8 bases between. The CDR3 has 12 residues. CDR3 sequence: CASSLGIGELFF. As DNA, the CDR3 is TGTGCCAGCAGCCTCGGTATCGGGGAGCTGTTTTTT. The entire variable domain, with the rest obtained from reference TRBV7-2 and TRBJ2-2, is as follows: GAGVSQSPSNKVTEKGKDVELRCDPISGHTALYWYRQSLGQGLEFLIYFQGNSAPDKSGLPSDRFSAERTGGSVSTLTIQRTQQEDSAVYLCASSLGIGELFFGEGSRLTVL.

The chain is built from TRBV7-9 and TRBJ2-3, with 12 positions matching TRBD2. The CDR3 sequence is 15 residues long. The J segment lost 5 bases and the V segment lost 6 bases, leaving 6 bases of the junction unmatched. Germline CDR1 is SEHNR and CDR2 is FQNEAQ (reference sequence). This CDR3 reads CASRTSGSYIDTQYF. In DNA form, the CDR3 reads TGTGCCAGCAGGACTAGCGGGAGTTATATAGATACGCAGTATTTT.

The genes are TRBV5-1 and TRBJ1-2; D call uncertain. V was shortened by 0 bases and J by 4 bases, with 10 bases between the two germline ends. The CDR3 has 14 amino acids. Germline loops: CDR1 SGHRS, CDR2 YFSETQ. This CDR3 is CASSLDRGTYGYTF. In nucleotides, the CDR3 is TGCGCCAGCAGCTTGGATCGGGGAACCTATGGCTACACCTTC.

The chain joins TRBV10-3 to TRBJ1-1, with D uncertain. Per germline, CDR1 ENHRY and CDR2 SYGVKD. V was trimmed by 7 bases and J by 4 bases, leaving 16 bases between them. The CDR3 runs 14 residues. CDR3 residues: CAITREAAGTEAFF. CDR3 DNA: TGTGCCATCACCAGAGAGGCGGCGGGCACTGAAGCTTTCTTT.

This chain uses TRBV6-4 with TRBJ2-1; 10 bases align to TRBD2. CDR1 MRHNA and CDR2 SNTAGT come from the germline V gene. This CDR3 comprises 15 residues. V was clipped by 0 bases and J by 9 bases; unmatched bases: 5. The CDR3 DNA reads TGTGCCAGCAGTGACTCGAGGACTAGCGGTAGTGAGCAGTTCTTC. Its protein is CASSDSRTSGSEQFF.

The chain couples TRBV23-1 to TRBJ2-3; D possibly matches TRBD1 or TRBD2 (5 bases each). TRBV23-1 is assigned to the ORF class and has an uncertain function. This CDR3 contains 14 residues. Trimming cost V 4 bases and J 1 base, with 9 bases left between them. DNA of the CDR3: TGCGCCAGCAGTCCGAGGGGCGGCACAGATACGCAGTATTTT. Translated, it gives CASSPRGGTDTQYF.

The chain joins TRBV9 to TRBJ2-5; the match to TRBD2 covers 9 bases. V was clipped by 3 bases and J by 5 bases; unmatched bases: 11. The CDR3 length is 16 residues. Looked up from germline, CDR1 is SGDLS and CDR2 is YYNGEE. CDR3 nucleotides: TGTGCCAGCAGCGCCTTTATAGCGGGGGAACGCGAGACCCAGTACTTC. Encoded protein: CASSAFIAGERETQYF.

The CDR3 is CASSKEILPERGLTDTQYF. The CDR3 nucleotides read TGTGCCAGCAGCAAAGAGATCCTACCGGAAAGGGGGCTCACAGATACGCAGTATTTT. The V and J genes are TRBV21-1 and TRBJ2-3; the D call in the table, TRBD1, was not verified against the DNA. TRBV21-1 is a known pseudogene. The CDR3 sequence is 19 residues long.

V gene TRBV4-2 combines with J gene TRBJ2-3; weak D call: TRBD2 (5 bases). The V gene's germline CDR1 is LGHNA and CDR2 YNFKEQ. V was shortened by 4 bases and J by 4 bases, with 21 bases between the two germline ends. The CDR3 runs 17 residues. CDR3 nucleotide sequence: TGTGCCAGCAGCCTCCGCCTCGAGGGAACCCCCCCAGATACGCAGTATTTT. Its translation is CASSLRLEGTPPDTQYF.